Each of the 20 T cell receptor beta chains below was sequenced from the same sample in a study of early T cells in non-severe SARS-CoV-2 infection (dated by TCRdb to the early 2020s). Library prep was done by 5' RACE. The listed sequencing device is NextSeq 500. TCRdb applied fastp at Q25 and MiXCR to the public reads, then kept only in-frame beta chains. Every entry covers one CDR3 protein and lists the most common genes and DNA from its rows. The sample table shows approximately 110,000 distinct CDR3 sequences, and about 15% are seen once. The ten most abundant clones make up just over 20% of the sample. The source material was whole blood. These receptor sequences come from an adult who was a healthcare worker with PCR-confirmed SARS-CoV-2 infection or an uninfected control (not recorded which).

The chain links TRBV2 to TRBJ1-1; no definite D call. The length of the CDR3 is 13 residues. The germline CDR1 and CDR2 sequences are SNHLY and FYNNEI. Trimming took off 1 base at V and 3 bases at J, with 6 bases between the two ends. In nucleotides, the CDR3 is TGTGCCAGCAGTGAAGGGACGTACACTGAAGCTTTCTTT. Translation: CASSEGTYTEAFF.

This clonotype was counted a few times. V is TRBV13 and J is TRBJ1-2; D not resolved. This CDR3 is built from 11 residues. Trimming took 8 bases from V and 3 from J, leaving 7 bases between them. Germline-derived CDR1 and CDR2 are PRHDT and FYEKMQ (reference sequence). The CDR3 loop is CASGMDYGYTF. In DNA, the CDR3 is TGTGCCAGCGGGATGGACTATGGCTACACCTTC.

This clonotype was seen a few times. This sequence joins TRBV3-1 and TRBJ2-3; TRBD2 matches at 7 bases. The CDR3 sequence is 14 residues long. V gave up 2 bases and J gave up 1 base; unmatched junction bases: 0. Germline V gene sequence: CDR1 LGHDT, CDR2 YNNKEL (reference sequence). DNA of the CDR3: TGTGCCAGCAGCCAAAGCGGGGGCACAGATACGCAGTATTTT. Translation: CASSQSGGTDTQYF.

This sequence joins TRBV4-1 and TRBJ1-5, with unresolved D. V shed 0 bases and J shed 7 bases, with 7 bases lying between them. Germline V CDR1 and CDR2: MGHRA, YSYEKL. CDR3 length: 13 residues. CDR3 DNA sequence: TGCGCCAGCAGCCAAGATTCTAGGCAGCCCCAGCATTTT. Residues: CASSQDSRQPQHF.

This clonotype has more than one count but fewer than ten. The chain links TRBV6-6 to TRBJ1-1; 9 nucleotides line up with TRBD1. V shed 2 bases and J 7 bases; nucleotides not matched to a gene: 8. Germline CDR1 and CDR2: MNHNY and SVGAGI (reference sequence). The CDR3 consists of 15 residues. The chain's CDR3 is CASSYRDRDVGEAFF. The CDR3 nucleotides read TGTGCCAGCAGTTACCGGGACAGGGACGTAGGTGAAGCTTTCTTT.

The gene calls are TRBV7-9 and TRBJ2-3; no clear D. The CDR3 has 13 residues. The V end was cut by 8 bases, the J end by 8 bases, with 17 bases between. Per the germline V gene, CDR1 is SEHNR and CDR2 is FQNEAQ (reference sequence). This CDR3 reads CASAPWNGGTQYF. In DNA form, the CDR3 reads TGTGCCAGCGCTCCCTGGAACGGTGGTACGCAGTATTTT.

This clonotype was counted at least ten times. J is TRBJ1-2 and V is TRBV25-1; the D is unclear. The CDR3 spans 12 residues. Germline CDR1 and CDR2: MGHDK and SYGVNS. Trimming shortened V by 2 bases and J by 7 bases, and 8 bases separated the two germline ends. Written as DNA, the CDR3 is TGTGCCAGCAGTGAAGGGGTGCTTGGCTACACCTTC. Translation: CASSEGVLGYTF.

In DNA form, the CDR3 reads TGTGCCAGCAGCCCTGACAGCACTGGAAACACCATATATTTT. Amino acids: CASSPDSTGNTIYF. The genes are TRBV3-1 and TRBJ1-3; weak D call: TRBD1 (5 bases). V lost 4 bases to trimming and J lost 2 bases, with 9 bases between them. Germline V gives CDR1 LGHDT, CDR2 YNNKEL (reference sequence). CDR3 length: 14 amino acids.

The gene calls are TRBV13 and TRBJ2-1; D gene ambiguous. The germline gives CDR1 PRHDT, CDR2 FYEKMQ (reference sequence). The CDR3 runs to 13 residues. V gave up 5 bases and J gave up 10 bases, with 15 bases separating them. The CDR3 sequence: CASSRSRAGEQFF. The DNA for the CDR3 is TGTGCCAGCAGCCGCAGCCGGGCCGGAGAGCAGTTCTTC.

This clonotype has more than one count but fewer than ten. This chain links TRBV3-1 with TRBJ2-1; no firm D call. The V and J ends lost 5 bases and 8 bases respectively, with 13 bases between them. This CDR3 spans 13 amino acids. CDR1 and CDR2 (germline): LGHDT, YNNKEL (reference sequence). This CDR3 is CASSSSSLHEQFF. CDR3 sequence (DNA): TGTGCCAGCAGCTCTAGTAGTTTACATGAGCAGTTCTTC.

This clonotype was counted only a few times. The rearrangement joins TRBV12-3 or TRBV12-4 to TRBJ2-5; D perhaps matches TRBD2 (6 bases). There are 14 residues in the CDR3. V was pared by 1 base and J by 3 bases, with 9 bases between. CDR3 region: CASSLGEAEETQYF. The CDR3, as DNA: TGTGCCAGCAGTTTAGGGGAGGCAGAAGAGACCCAGTACTTC.

The chain joins TRBV7-7 to TRBJ2-5, with TRBD1 matching 7 bases. The germline V gene encodes CDR1 SSHAT and CDR2 FNYEAQ (reference sequence). CDR3 length: 15 amino acids. Trimming took 4 bases from V and 2 from J; bases not matched to a gene: 7. The CDR3 coding sequence is TGTGCCAGCAGCTCCGTGACAGGGCGACAAGAGACCCAGTACTTC. Translated: CASSSVTGRQETQYF.

The chain links TRBV20-1 to TRBJ2-5, with D perhaps TRBD1 or TRBD2 (5 bases each). The germline V gene has CDR1 DFQATT and CDR2 SNEGSKA (reference sequence). V was trimmed by 5 bases and J by 4 bases, leaving 17 bases between them. The CDR3 has 14 amino acids. CDR3 sequence reads: CSALFGTHLETQYF. In DNA form, the CDR3 reads TGCAGTGCTTTGTTCGGGACGCACCTAGAGACCCAGTACTTC.

The chain's CDR3 is CSAPSARDTEAFF. The CDR3 nucleotides are TGCAGTGCCCCCTCGGCGAGGGACACTGAAGCTTTCTTT. V and J are TRBV20-1 and TRBJ1-1; D unresolved. Germline values: CDR1 DFQATT, CDR2 SNEGSKA (reference sequence). The CDR3 is 13 amino acids. V lost 6 bases and J lost 3, with 14 bases in between.

This clonotype came up a few times. The J gene is TRBJ2-1, the V gene TRBV5-1; TRBD1 matches at 7 bases. Germline CDR1 reads SGHRS; CDR2 reads YFSETQ. V was pared by 0 bases and J by 5 bases, with 5 bases of the junction left unmatched. The CDR3 consists of 15 residues. The CDR3 is CASSLEGGAHNEQFF. CDR3 coding DNA: TGCGCCAGCAGCTTGGAAGGGGGCGCACACAATGAGCAGTTCTTC.

This clonotype was seen more than once but under ten times. The chain links TRBV12-3 or TRBV12-4 to TRBJ1-3, with D unresolved. The ends were cut back, 3 bases at V and 0 bases at J, with 9 bases in the middle. This CDR3 has 15 residues. As DNA, the CDR3 is TGTGCCAGCAGTTTGGGCAGGAACTCTGGAAACACCATATATTTT. It translates to CASSLGRNSGNTIYF.

This clonotype showed up just a few times. The V and J genes are TRBV6-6 and TRBJ1-3, with a possible D match to TRBD1 (5 bases). CDR1 is MNHNY, CDR2 SVGAGI, per germline (reference sequence). The germline V and J ends were trimmed by 1 base and 0 bases, with 7 bases remaining between them. This CDR3 has 15 amino acids. The CDR3 region has the DNA TGTGCCAGCAGTTACTGGGGCAGCTCTGGAAACACCATATATTTT. Its protein is CASSYWGSSGNTIYF.

The sample holds a few counts of this clonotype. This rearrangement joins TRBV7-2 to TRBJ1-2; unclear D gene. V was pared by 4 bases and J by 5 bases, with 14 bases between. The CDR3 spans 14 residues. CDR1 and CDR2 from the germline V gene are SGHTA and FQGNSA. The CDR3 DNA reads as TGTGCCAGCAGCTCCCCCGCCCGATATTATGGCTACACCTTC. Protein product: CASSSPARYYGYTF.

This clonotype was counted a few times. The chain carries TRBV5-8 and TRBJ2-1; no clear D gene. Trimming stripped 7 bases from V and 0 bases from J, with 8 bases between. This CDR3 region has 13 residues. Germline CDR1 is SGHTS and CDR2 is YDEGEE. The CDR3 is CASPADSYNEQFF. In DNA, the CDR3 is TGTGCCAGCCCTGCGGACTCCTACAATGAGCAGTTCTTC. The full variable domain, rest sourced from reference TRBV5-8 and TRBJ2-1, is EAGVTQSPTHLIKTRGQQATLRCSPISGHTSVYWYQQALGLGLQFLLWYDEGEERNRGNFPPRFSGRQFPNYSSELNVNALELEDSALYLCASPADSYNEQFFGPGTRLTVL.

The V call is TRBV10-3, the J call TRBJ1-5, with unresolved D. This CDR3 is 13 amino acids long. Trimming removed 9 bases at V and 5 bases at J, with 14 bases between. Per germline, CDR1 ENHRY and CDR2 SYGVKD. The chain's CDR3 is CAIRAFSDQPQHF. The CDR3 DNA sequence: TGTGCCATTCGGGCCTTTTCCGATCAGCCCCAGCATTTT.